This is a list of T cell receptor beta chains from one sample in a study of blood T cells in healthy people across ages. TCRdb redid the calling of the 5' RACE reads with MiXCR, one entry per CDR3 protein. The sample includes around 900,000 distinct CDR3 sequences, just over 50% of them seen just once. The sequenced sample was blood. The receptors originated from a woman aged 60-75 years in good health. Each CDR3 is given with its conserved first and last residue.

J gene: TRBJ1-6; V gene: TRBV9; CDR3 protein: CASSVDGQLDSPPHF
J gene: TRBJ2-5; V gene: TRBV6-2/TRBV6-3; CDR3 protein: CASSMFLREGEETQYF
J gene: TRBJ2-7; V gene: TRBV4-1; CDR3 protein: CASSQETRLPYEQYF
J gene: TRBJ2-1; V gene: TRBV20-1; CDR3 protein: CSASRGLGLAGVDNEQFF
J gene: TRBJ2-1; V gene: TRBV7-9; CDR3 protein: CASSTFKQFF
J gene: TRBJ1-2; V gene: TRBV5-1; CDR3 protein: CASSVGRGGGYTF
J gene: TRBJ2-5; V gene: TRBV12-3/TRBV12-4; CDR3 protein: CASSLRLAGLGSYNEQYF
J gene: TRBJ2-7; V gene: TRBV6-2/TRBV6-3; CDR3 protein: CASRGQGYLEQYF
J gene: TRBJ2-5; V gene: TRBV28; CDR3 protein: CASSLTGGGQETQYF
J gene: TRBJ2-1; V gene: TRBV7-2; CDR3 protein: CASSLPYNEQFF
J gene: TRBJ1-5; V gene: TRBV5-6; CDR3 protein: CASSLSGRGLGQPQHF
J gene: TRBJ2-2; V gene: TRBV4-1; CDR3 protein: CASSQAGQGRLGELFF
J gene: TRBJ2-3; V gene: TRBV7-2; CDR3 protein: CASIPRSRGADTQYF
J gene: TRBJ1-4; V gene: TRBV30; CDR3 protein: CAWKTGGGRNGKLFF
J gene: TRBJ2-7; V gene: TRBV30; CDR3 protein: CAWSPGLSAYEQYF
J gene: TRBJ2-4; V gene: TRBV7-6; CDR3 protein: CASSLSPENIQYF
J gene: TRBJ2-7; V gene: TRBV14; CDR3 protein: CASSQRASGYEQYF
J gene: TRBJ2-3; V gene: TRBV12-3/TRBV12-4; CDR3 protein: CASSRTGTDTQYF
J gene: TRBJ1-5; V gene: TRBV5-6; CDR3 protein: CASSLAESNQPQHF
J gene: TRBJ1-2; V gene: TRBV28; CDR3 protein: CASSSTVKGYTF
J gene: TRBJ2-7; V gene: TRBV6-2/TRBV6-3; CDR3 protein: CASSYGGSQYF
J gene: TRBJ1-4; V gene: TRBV10-2; CDR3 protein: CASSWGPTPNEKLFF
J gene: -; V gene: TRBV4-1; CDR3 protein: CASSQDGGLAGGREQYF
J gene: TRBJ1-1; V gene: TRBV28; CDR3 protein: CASGERNTEAFF
J gene: TRBJ1-5; V gene: TRBV27; CDR3 protein: CASSFPFNRQGDQPQHF
J gene: TRBJ2-1; V gene: TRBV12-3/TRBV12-4; CDR3 protein: CASSEREGYNEQFF
J gene: TRBJ2-7; V gene: TRBV28; CDR3 protein: CASSWDGYEQYF
J gene: TRBJ2-4; V gene: TRBV20-1; CDR3 protein: CSATGTLAKNIQYF
J gene: TRBJ1-4; V gene: TRBV4-3; CDR3 protein: CASSRIQGVEEKLFF
J gene: TRBJ2-1; V gene: TRBV6-2/TRBV6-3; CDR3 protein: CASGLSRGEQFF
J gene: TRBJ1-1; V gene: TRBV28; CDR3 protein: CASGGNTEAFF